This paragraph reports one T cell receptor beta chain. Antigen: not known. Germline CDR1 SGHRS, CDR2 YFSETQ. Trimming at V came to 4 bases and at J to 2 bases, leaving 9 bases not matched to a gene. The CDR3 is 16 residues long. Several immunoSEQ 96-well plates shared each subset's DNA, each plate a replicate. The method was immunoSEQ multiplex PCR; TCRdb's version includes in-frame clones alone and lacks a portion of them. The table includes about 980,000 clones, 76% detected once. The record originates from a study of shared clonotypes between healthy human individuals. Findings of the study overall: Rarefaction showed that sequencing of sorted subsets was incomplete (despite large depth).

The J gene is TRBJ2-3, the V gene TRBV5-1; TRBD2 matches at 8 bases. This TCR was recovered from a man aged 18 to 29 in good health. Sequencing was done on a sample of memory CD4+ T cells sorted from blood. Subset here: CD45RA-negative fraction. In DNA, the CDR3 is TGCGCCAGCAGCCCCCCACTAGCGGTCGTCACAGATACGCAGTATTTT. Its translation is CASSPPLAVVTDTQYF.